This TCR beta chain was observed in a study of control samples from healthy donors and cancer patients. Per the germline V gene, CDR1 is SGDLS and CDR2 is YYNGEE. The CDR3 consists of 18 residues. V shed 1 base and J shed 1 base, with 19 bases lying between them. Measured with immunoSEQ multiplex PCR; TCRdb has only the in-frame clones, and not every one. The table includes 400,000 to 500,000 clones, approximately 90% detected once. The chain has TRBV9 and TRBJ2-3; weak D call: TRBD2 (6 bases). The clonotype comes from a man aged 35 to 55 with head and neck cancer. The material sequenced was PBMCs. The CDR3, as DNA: TGTGCCAGCAGCGTACAGGGAGGAGGCCTCGCACGCACAGATACGCAGTATTTT. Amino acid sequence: CASSVQGGGLARTDTQYF.